Listed below are T cell receptor beta chains from one sample, sequenced in a study of T cells in Graves' hyperthyroidism and ophthalmopathy. One entry per CDR3 protein, called by TCRdb with MiXCR from the multiplex PCR reads. This sample has about 690,000 distinct CDR3 sequences, with 15% to 20% found just once. The sample taken for sequencing was blood. The receptor set was obtained from a man aged 45 to 65 with Graves' hyperthyroidism. CDR3s include the opening cysteine and the closing phenylalanine or tryptophan. The order of the fields is D gene, V gene, CDR3 length, clone size, J gene, CDR3 DNA, CDR3 protein. The D gene is left open where the match is weak. For some rows the clone size is stated as once, few or many, or as a class when expanded; others skip it.

D gene: TRBD1
V gene: TRBV5-1
CDR3 length: 15
clone size: few
J gene: TRBJ2-1
CDR3 DNA: TGCGCCAGCAGCCTGGTTCAGGGGGTCTACAATGAGCAGTTCTTC
CDR3 protein: CASSLVQGVYNEQFF

D gene: NA
V gene: TRBV6-5
CDR3 length: 18
clone size: NA
J gene: TRBJ1-2
CDR3 DNA: TGTGCCAACAGTTACTCGAGGCAACAGGCGATGAAGAACTATGGCTACACCTTC
CDR3 protein: CANSYSRQQAMKNYGYTF

D gene: NA
V gene: TRBV27
CDR3 length: 12
clone size: many
J gene: TRBJ1-5
CDR3 DNA: TGTGCCACCAAGCGGGGCAATCAGCCCCAGCATTTT
CDR3 protein: CATKRGNQPQHF

D gene: NA
V gene: TRBV6-2/TRBV6-3
CDR3 length: 13
clone size: NA
J gene: TRBJ1-1
CDR3 DNA: TGTGCCAGCTGTTATCTCGTAAACACTGAAGCTTTCTTT
CDR3 protein: CASCYLVNTEAFF

D gene: NA
V gene: TRBV7-3
CDR3 length: 14
clone size: few
J gene: TRBJ1-3
CDR3 DNA: TGTGCCAGCAGCTTAACAGCCTCTGGAAACACCATATATTTT
CDR3 protein: CASSLTASGNTIYF

D gene: NA
V gene: TRBV29-1
CDR3 length: 13
clone size: NA
J gene: TRBJ1-4
CDR3 DNA: TGCAGCGTTGCACACCAAAGGCATGAAAAACTGTTTTTT
CDR3 protein: CSVAHQRHEKLFF

D gene: TRBD2
V gene: TRBV7-9
CDR3 length: 14
clone size: NA
J gene: TRBJ2-1
CDR3 DNA: TGTGCCAGCAGTTTTGGAACTAGCGGTGATGAGCAGTTCTTC
CDR3 protein: CASSFGTSGDEQFF

D gene: NA
V gene: TRBV24-1
CDR3 length: 16
clone size: many
J gene: TRBJ1-1
CDR3 DNA: TGTGCCACCAGTGATAGCAGGATGGGGCTGAACACTGAAGCTTTCTTT
CDR3 protein: CATSDSRMGLNTEAFF

D gene: NA
V gene: TRBV9
CDR3 length: 13
clone size: few
J gene: TRBJ1-1
CDR3 DNA: TGTGCCAGCAGCGTAGCAGGGGTCGCTGAAGCTTTCTTT
CDR3 protein: CASSVAGVAEAFF

D gene: NA
V gene: TRBV30
CDR3 length: 13
clone size: many
J gene: TRBJ1-1
CDR3 DNA: TGTGCCTGGGGGACGACCCCCGCAGCTGAAGCTTTCTTT
CDR3 protein: CAWGTTPAAEAFF

D gene: NA
V gene: TRBV29-1
CDR3 length: 14
clone size: NA
J gene: TRBJ2-5
CDR3 DNA: TGCAGCGTTGAAGATTTGCCAGGAAAAGAGACCCAGTACTTC
CDR3 protein: CSVEDLPGKETQYF

D gene: NA
V gene: TRBV3-1
CDR3 length: 19
clone size: NA
J gene: TRBJ1-3
CDR3 DNA: TGTGCCAGCAGCCAAGTAGGGCAGGGAGTACGCTACTCTGGAAACACCATATATTTT
CDR3 protein: CASSQVGQGVRYSGNTIYF

D gene: TRBD1
V gene: TRBV19
CDR3 length: 14
clone size: many
J gene: TRBJ2-7
CDR3 DNA: TGTGCCAGTAGTGGGGACAGGGGGAGTGACGAGCAGTACTTC
CDR3 protein: CASSGDRGSDEQYF

D gene: TRBD2
V gene: TRBV19
CDR3 length: 15
clone size: NA
J gene: TRBJ2-1
CDR3 DNA: TGTGCCAGTAGTATTCAACTAGCGGGAAACAATGAGCAGTTCTTC
CDR3 protein: CASSIQLAGNNEQFF

D gene: TRBD1
V gene: TRBV6-2/TRBV6-3
CDR3 length: 15
clone size: few
J gene: TRBJ2-7
CDR3 DNA: TGTGCCAGCACAGAAGGGACAGGGGGCTACTACGAGCAGTACTTC
CDR3 protein: CASTEGTGGYYEQYF

D gene: TRBD2
V gene: TRBV7-2
CDR3 length: 15
clone size: many
J gene: TRBJ2-7
CDR3 DNA: TGTGCCAGCAGCCAGGCTAGCGGGTTCTCCTACGAGCAGTACTTC
CDR3 protein: CASSQASGFSYEQYF

D gene: NA
V gene: TRBV7-2
CDR3 length: 17
clone size: many
J gene: TRBJ2-1
CDR3 DNA: TGTGCCAGCAGCTTAGCCTCCGGGGGGCTTTCATGGAATGAGCAGTTCTTC
CDR3 protein: CASSLASGGLSWNEQFF

D gene: NA
V gene: TRBV11-2
CDR3 length: 13
clone size: many
J gene: TRBJ2-7
CDR3 DNA: TGTGCCAGCAGCCATTCTCCCCGGCACGAGCAGTACTTC
CDR3 protein: CASSHSPRHEQYF

D gene: TRBD1
V gene: TRBV12-3/TRBV12-4
CDR3 length: 13
clone size: many
J gene: TRBJ1-2
CDR3 DNA: TGTGCCAGCAAATCGACAGGGACCCTTGGCTACACCTTC
CDR3 protein: CASKSTGTLGYTF

D gene: NA
V gene: TRBV18
CDR3 length: 14
clone size: NA
J gene: TRBJ1-4
CDR3 DNA: TGTGCCAGCTCACCCGCAGGTGCCGGGGAAAAACTGTTTTTT
CDR3 protein: CASSPAGAGEKLFF

D gene: TRBD2
V gene: TRBV27
CDR3 length: 18
clone size: many
J gene: TRBJ2-4
CDR3 DNA: TGTGCCAGCAGTTTAGGGACTAGCGGGCTGAAAGCCAAAAACATTCAGTACTTC
CDR3 protein: CASSLGTSGLKAKNIQYF

D gene: TRBD2
V gene: TRBV28
CDR3 length: 15
clone size: many
J gene: TRBJ2-1
CDR3 DNA: TGTGCCAGCAGTTCCGTAGCGGGAGGAGATAGTGAGCAGTTCTTC
CDR3 protein: CASSSVAGGDSEQFF

D gene: NA
V gene: TRBV20-1
CDR3 length: 13
clone size: few
J gene: TRBJ1-1
CDR3 DNA: TGCAGTGCCGGGGGAGCGGAGAACACTGAAGCTTTCTTT
CDR3 protein: CSAGGAENTEAFF

D gene: NA
V gene: TRBV7-2
CDR3 length: 14
clone size: NA
J gene: TRBJ1-2
CDR3 DNA: TGTGCCAGCAGCCCTAGGACAGTGACAGCCGGCTACACCTTC
CDR3 protein: CASSPRTVTAGYTF

D gene: NA
V gene: TRBV20-1
CDR3 length: 16
clone size: few
J gene: TRBJ2-7
CDR3 DNA: TGCAGTGCAAAAGTGAGGGGAGGGGGGAGATCCTACGAGCAGTACTTC
CDR3 protein: CSAKVRGGGRSYEQYF

D gene: NA
V gene: TRBV12-3/TRBV12-4
CDR3 length: 16
clone size: many
J gene: TRBJ1-3
CDR3 DNA: TGTGCCAGCAACCCCGGTGAGGAGAACTCTGGAAACACCATATATTTT
CDR3 protein: CASNPGEENSGNTIYF

D gene: NA
V gene: TRBV5-1
CDR3 length: 13
clone size: few
J gene: TRBJ2-2
CDR3 DNA: TGCGCCAGCAGTTTCGTTGTAGTCGGGGAGCTGTTTTTT
CDR3 protein: CASSFVVVGELFF

D gene: NA
V gene: TRBV20-1
CDR3 length: 14
clone size: NA
J gene: TRBJ2-5
CDR3 DNA: TGCAGTGCTAGAGATGGAGCTAGCCGACAGACCCAGTACTTC
CDR3 protein: CSARDGASRQTQYF

D gene: TRBD2
V gene: TRBV2
CDR3 length: 15
clone size: few
J gene: TRBJ2-1
CDR3 DNA: TGTGCCAGCATTGGGACTAGCGGGAGTTACAATGAGCAGTTCTTC
CDR3 protein: CASIGTSGSYNEQFF

D gene: TRBD2
V gene: TRBV24-1
CDR3 length: 18
clone size: NA
J gene: TRBJ2-1
CDR3 DNA: TGTGCCACCAGTGACGAGACTAGCGGCCTTAATACCTACAATGAGCAGTTCTTC
CDR3 protein: CATSDETSGLNTYNEQFF

D gene: TRBD2
V gene: TRBV5-1
CDR3 length: 15
clone size: many
J gene: TRBJ2-7
CDR3 DNA: TGCGCCAGCCGACTAGCGGGAGTCAGTGGCTACGAGCAGTACTTC
CDR3 protein: CASRLAGVSGYEQYF

D gene: NA
V gene: TRBV5-1
CDR3 length: 14
clone size: NA
J gene: TRBJ2-2
CDR3 DNA: TGCGCCAGCACTGAGGGCGGGCCAACCGGGGAGCTGTTTTTT
CDR3 protein: CASTEGGPTGELFF

D gene: NA
V gene: TRBV6-5
CDR3 length: 12
clone size: NA
J gene: TRBJ2-1
CDR3 DNA: TGTGCCAGCAGTTCTCGACACCTTGGGCAGTTCTTC
CDR3 protein: CASSSRHLGQFF

D gene: NA
V gene: TRBV7-8
CDR3 length: 16
clone size: many
J gene: TRBJ2-1
CDR3 DNA: TGTGCCAGCAGCTTAGTCGGTGACAGCTCCTACAATGAGCAGTTCTTC
CDR3 protein: CASSLVGDSSYNEQFF

D gene: TRBD2
V gene: TRBV20-1
CDR3 length: 15
clone size: NA
J gene: TRBJ2-3
CDR3 DNA: TGCAGTGCAACGGTAGCGGGAGGGAGCACAGATACGCAGTATTTT
CDR3 protein: CSATVAGGSTDTQYF

D gene: TRBD2
V gene: TRBV18
CDR3 length: 15
clone size: NA
J gene: TRBJ2-5
CDR3 DNA: TGTGCCAGCTCACGACCTAGCGGGAGCCGGGAGACCCAGTACTTC
CDR3 protein: CASSRPSGSRETQYF

D gene: NA
V gene: TRBV14
CDR3 length: 17
clone size: few
J gene: TRBJ1-2
CDR3 DNA: TGTGCCAGCAGCCAAGATGTTGGGACAATGATCACCTATGGCTACACCTTC
CDR3 protein: CASSQDVGTMITYGYTF

D gene: NA
V gene: TRBV6-2/TRBV6-3
CDR3 length: 15
clone size: NA
J gene: TRBJ2-1
CDR3 DNA: TGTGCCAGCAGTGAGACTACCGGGAAGTACAATGAGCAGTTCTTC
CDR3 protein: CASSETTGKYNEQFF

D gene: TRBD1
V gene: TRBV28
CDR3 length: 15
clone size: many
J gene: TRBJ1-4
CDR3 DNA: TGTGCCAGCGGGGGATCGACAGGGGGCAAAGAAAAACTGTTTTTT
CDR3 protein: CASGGSTGGKEKLFF

D gene: TRBD2
V gene: TRBV12-3/TRBV12-4
CDR3 length: 15
clone size: NA
J gene: TRBJ2-7
CDR3 DNA: TGTGCCAGCAGTCCTGAGCTAGCGGGCGCCTACGAGCAGTACTTC
CDR3 protein: CASSPELAGAYEQYF